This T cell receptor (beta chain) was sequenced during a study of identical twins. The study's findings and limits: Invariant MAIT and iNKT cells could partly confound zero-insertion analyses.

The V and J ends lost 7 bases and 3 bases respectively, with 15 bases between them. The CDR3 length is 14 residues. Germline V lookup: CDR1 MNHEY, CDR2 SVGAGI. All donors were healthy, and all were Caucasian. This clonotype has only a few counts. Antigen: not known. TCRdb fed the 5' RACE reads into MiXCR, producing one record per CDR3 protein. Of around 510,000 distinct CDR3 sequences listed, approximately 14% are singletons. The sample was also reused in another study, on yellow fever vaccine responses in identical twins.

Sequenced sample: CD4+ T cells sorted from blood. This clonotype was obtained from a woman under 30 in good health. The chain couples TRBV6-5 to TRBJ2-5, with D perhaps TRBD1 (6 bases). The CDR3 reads CASKFGQREETQYF. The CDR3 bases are TGTGCCAGCAAGTTCGGACAGAGGGAAGAGACCCAGTACTTC.